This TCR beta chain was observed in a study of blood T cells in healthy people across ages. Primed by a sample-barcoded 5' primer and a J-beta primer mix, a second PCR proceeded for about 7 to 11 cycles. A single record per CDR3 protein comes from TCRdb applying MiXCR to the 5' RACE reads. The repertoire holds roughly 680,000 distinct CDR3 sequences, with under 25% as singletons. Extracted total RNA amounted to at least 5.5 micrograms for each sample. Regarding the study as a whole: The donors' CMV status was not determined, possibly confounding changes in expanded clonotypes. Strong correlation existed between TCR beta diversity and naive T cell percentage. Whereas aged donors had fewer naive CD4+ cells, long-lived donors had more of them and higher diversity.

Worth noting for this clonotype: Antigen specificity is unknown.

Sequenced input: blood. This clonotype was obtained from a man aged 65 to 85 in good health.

The CDR3: CATSRPPGTGNTGELFF. Here the CDR3 DNA reads TGTGCCACCAGCAGACCTCCCGGGACAGGGAACACCGGGGAGCTGTTTTTT. The V and J genes are TRBV15 and TRBJ2-2; 8 bases match TRBD1. The CDR3 runs 17 residues. Germline CDR1 and CDR2: LNHNV and YYDKDF (reference sequence). The junction had 6 bases not matched to a gene; V was cut back by 2 bases and J by 1 base. The variable domain in full, completed from reference TRBV15 and TRBJ2-2, reads DAMVIQNPRYQVTQFGKPVTLSCSQTLNHNVMYWYQQKSSQAPKLLFHYYDKDFNNEADTPDNFQSRRPNTSFCFLDIRSPGLGDTAMYLCATSRPPGTGNTGELFFGEGSRLTVL.